This T cell receptor (beta chain) stems from a study of shared clonotypes between healthy human individuals (TCRdb year 2020). Notes on the research overall: The cohort comprised a couple of women and a few men aged 18 to 49 years. To increase sequencing depth and limit assay-specific biases, different laboratories used diverse techniques to prepare libraries and sequence TCR repertoires. For each donor, CD4 naive and CD4 memory were each run on three plates, CD8 naive on two plates, and CD8 memory on one plate. Between about 0.85 and 8.9 billion PBMCs per donor were obtained by leukapheresis. Blood TCR repertoires of roughly five healthy adults were deeply sequenced to estimate repertoire size and the extent of clonotype sharing between individuals. Findings and caveats that apply to the study as a whole: Naive subsets generally had larger estimated clonotype richness than memory subsets did. Rarefaction of sorted-subset datasets indicated incomplete sequencing despite the large sequencing depth. Sampling was restricted to blood, and TCR repertoires in tissues likely differ from the TCR repertoires found in blood. Around 5.4% of naive CD4, roughly 3.5% of naive CD8, roughly 2.4% of memory CD4, and 0.4% of memory CD8 clonotypes were shared across several donors. Because the study included only a small number of donors, the genetic and exposure-history diversity represented was limited. Pairwise subsampling led to the expectation that sequencing depth would affect the degree of clonotype sharing among donors. Compared with non-shared clonotypes, clonotypes shared by all four sorted-subset donors had higher generation probabilities.

The germline ends are 13 bases apart after V is trimmed by 5 bases and J by 2 bases. The CDR3 spans 15 residues, from the cysteine through the phenylalanine. The only DNA kept is the CDR3, 45 bases in frame from the first base. CDR1 and CDR2 were assigned from the germline V gene as MNHEY and SVGAGI. Using the deep immunoSEQ assay, multiplex PCR amplified TCR CDR3 regions from genomic DNA. Extracted genomic DNA from each cell subset was spread evenly across all wells of several immunoSEQ 96-well plates, with each plate serving as a replicate. Each replicate PCR for sorted subsets received roughly 200 ng genomic DNA, equal to roughly 30,000 T cell genomes. The purified libraries were quantified using a Qubit 3.0 fluorometer, sized with a Bioanalyzer 2100, and then quantified again using the KAPA Library Quantification kit. A separate single-read 150-cycle Illumina NextSeq 550 flow cell was used to sequence each immunoSEQ 96-well plate. As for the authors' bioinformatics: Because the immunoSEQ output included only junctional sequences and no quality scores, the filtering could not be the same as the filtering used for full-length reads. To assign V/J genes and CDR3, sequences were annotated using PyIR, a Python wrapper for IgBLAST v1.9, with IMGT germline references. Reads were removed for weak V/J assignments (E-value above 1e-6), missing CDR3, stop codons, out-of-frame junctions, or ambiguous translated residues. V3J clonotypes were defined as sequences sharing the same inferred V gene, J gene, and CDR3 amino acid sequence. Percentage overlap between repertoires was computed as shared unique clonotypes divided by the size of the smaller repertoire. RTK rarefaction, the Chao1 estimator, and Recon v2.1 estimates of unobserved clonotypes were used to assess repertoire richness. Generation probabilities were computed with OLGA for all TCRbeta clonotypes obtained by the gDNA method from a few donors. In its TCRdb copy, this immuneACCESS table keeps in-frame sequences only and misses some clones. Where compared with another copy, unresolved V genes explain less than half of these, and the others have no known cause. Clonal size and the V and J genes are those of that table, whereas D and trimming came from the DNA. The sample table records under 600,000 clones; approximately 95% of these occur just once. The ten most abundant clones make up around 0.067% of the sample.

The donors were healthy, HIV-negative adults with no recently reported acute infections or vaccinations. Every donor was a Caucasian adult living in Nashville, Tennessee, USA. Magnetic negative selection was used to enrich CD4+ T cells, after which naive cells were positively selected on CD45RA and the negative fraction became the memory subset. After blood collection by leukapheresis, PBMCs were isolated using Ficoll-Histopaque density gradient centrifugation and then cryopreserved in the vapor phase of liquid nitrogen. Purity and quantity of every magnetically sorted T cell population were checked by analytical flow cytometry. Genomic DNA was isolated from every sorted fraction and measured by UV absorbance on a Nanodrop 2000c. Concerning this clone itself: The target of this receptor is not known. Base qualities are not recorded, but no much larger clone differs from it by a single base.

The rearrangement joined TRBV6-5 to TRBJ2-1; no D gene call is confident. The sample consisted of naive CD4+ T cells sorted from blood. This sample's cell subset or site label indicates: CD45RA+ positively selected. This receptor was obtained from a woman aged 25 to 39 in good health. The CDR3 reads as follows: CASSPDRAAYNEQFF. The bases are TGTGCCAGCAGTCCGGACCGTGCGGCCTACAATGAGCAGTTCTTC.